The source of this T cell receptor beta chain is a study of cytomegalovirus exposure and HLA in healthy donors. Both 60 Vbeta primers and 13 Jbeta primers went into the PCR. Some clones are missing from TCRdb's copy, which holds only in-frame ones; the method was immunoSEQ multiplex PCR. The data hold around 200,000 clones, with 70% to 75% observed a single time. Per germline, CDR1 MNHNY and CDR2 SVGAGI (reference sequence). J was trimmed by 6 bases and V by 10 bases; bases with no gene match: 11. The CDR3 is 13 residues long. Source material: PBMCs. This sequence originates from a woman under 40 in good health and CMV-seropositive. The chain has TRBV6-6 and TRBJ1-2; 7 bases agree with TRBD1. The CDR3 region has the DNA TGTGCCATCTTGACAGGGAGGATAAATGGCTACACCTTC. Residues: CAILTGRINGYTF.